This TCR beta chain was captured by sequencing in a study of identifying expanded T cells in peripheral blood. General study points: Variance in clone template counts between approximately 2-week samples significantly increased with total template count across all healthy donors. Approximately 1.1 clones differed between technical replicates, versus about 17 and 20 over time.

The CDR3 loop spans 15 amino acids. The V and J ends lost 1 base and 1 base respectively, with 12 bases between them. Germline V CDR1 and CDR2: SGHNT, YYREEE (reference sequence). TCRdb's copy holds only in-frame clones and misses some; the assay was immunoSEQ multiplex PCR. The sample includes approximately 130,000 clones, 75% to 90% of them seen just once. In the case of this clone: Its antigen is unidentified.

No infections or other immune events were documented during collection. The TCR originated in a person aged 18-69 years in good health. The specimen sequenced was blood. The gene calls are TRBV5-4 and TRBJ2-7; D is perhaps TRBD1 (6 bases). CDR3 amino acids: CASSLSRGSSYEQYF. The CDR3 DNA follows: TGTGCCAGCAGCTTGTCCAGGGGATCATCCTACGAGCAGTACTTC.